Listed below are T cell receptor beta chains from one sample, sequenced in a study of OX40 agonist ivuxolimab in advanced cancers. Assay: immunoSEQ multiplex PCR; the TCRdb copy retains only in-frame clones and omits some. Seen here are some 26,000 clones, around 81% observed once, and the top ten hold around a quarter. The material sequenced was CD4+ or CD8+ T cells sorted from blood, taken in a trial of the OX40 agonist ivuxolimab. Receptor source: an adult with an advanced solid tumor such as melanoma, head and neck, liver or kidney cancer. Each CDR3 is given with its conserved first and last residue. A D gene is named only where the DNA matches it firmly. Expanded clones are given a class, and other clones once, few, many or no size at all.

J,size,V,D,CDR3,DNA
TRBJ2-7,-,TRBV19,-,CASRLSAGGAYEQYF,TGTGCCAGTAGGCTGTCCGCAGGGGGGGCCTACGAGCAGTACTTC
TRBJ1-5,-,TRBV5-6,-,CASSLLSDNQPQHF,TGTGCCAGCAGCTTGTTGTCGGATAATCAGCCCCAGCATTTT
TRBJ1-1,-,TRBV6-5,-,CASSYGGNTEAFF,TGTGCCAGCAGTTACGGAGGGAACACTGAAGCTTTCTTT
TRBJ2-7,-,TRBV27,TRBD1,CASSTGTGVSYEQYF,TGTGCCAGCAGTACCGGGACAGGGGTCTCCTACGAGCAGTACTTC
TRBJ2-7,few,TRBV5-5,-,CASSLAWGSSYEQYF,TGTGCCAGCAGCTTGGCCTGGGGAAGCTCCTACGAGCAGTACTTC
TRBJ2-1,once,TRBV30,TRBD2,CAWSVAGSWGNEQFF,TGTGCCTGGAGTGTAGCGGGGAGCTGGGGAAATGAGCAGTTCTTC
TRBJ1-1,once,TRBV19,-,CASSIGTTEAFF,TGTGCCAGTAGTATAGGAACCACTGAAGCTTTCTTT
TRBJ1-2,-,TRBV9,-,CASSVPDRPNYGYTF,TGTGCCAGCAGCGTACCCGACAGGCCTAACTATGGCTACACCTTC
TRBJ2-1,-,TRBV27,TRBD1,CASSSPGQGNYEQFF,TGTGCCAGCAGTTCTCCGGGACAGGGAAACTATGAGCAGTTCTTC
TRBJ1-1,-,TRBV7-8,-,CASGVGGAEAFF,TGTGCCAGCGGAGTAGGCGGGGCTGAAGCTTTCTTT
TRBJ2-3,-,TRBV29-1,TRBD1,CSVEGQGNTQYF,TGCAGCGTTGAAGGACAGGGAAATACGCAGTATTTT
TRBJ2-1,-,TRBV27,-,CASWGGTSTYNEQFF,TGTGCCAGCTGGGGTGGGACGAGCACCTACAATGAGCAGTTCTTC
TRBJ2-3,-,TRBV28,-,CASSHEDPGDTQYF,TGTGCCAGCAGCCATGAAGATCCGGGGGATACGCAGTATTTT
TRBJ1-4,once,TRBV18,TRBD1,CASSPPGFEGATNEKLFF,TGTGCCAGCTCACCACCCGGATTTGAGGGGGCGACTAATGAAAAACTGTTTTTT
TRBJ2-1,-,TRBV4-1,-,CASSQGVGEQFF,TGCGCCAGCAGCCAAGGGGTTGGTGAGCAGTTCTTC
TRBJ2-7,-,TRBV11-2,-,CASSLSPQGAYEQYF,TGTGCCAGCAGCTTATCTCCCCAGGGCGCCTACGAGCAGTACTTC
TRBJ2-5,-,TRBV5-6,-,CASSLARTALQTQYF,TGTGCCAGCAGCTTGGCCAGGACAGCGTTACAGACCCAGTACTTC
TRBJ2-1,few,TRBV7-9,TRBD2,CASSQRGLAVEQFF,TGTGCCAGCAGCCAAAGGGGACTAGCTGTCGAGCAGTTCTTC
TRBJ2-1,-,TRBV10-2,-,CASSRAGGSSYNEQFF,TGCGCCAGCAGTCGAGCAGGGGGGAGCTCCTACAATGAGCAGTTCTTC
TRBJ2-5,-,TRBV5-5,TRBD1,CASSSTGGTQYF,TGTGCCAGCAGCTCCACAGGGGGCACCCAGTACTTC
TRBJ1-5,-,TRBV9,-,CASSVGGAIAGPQHF,TGTGCCAGCAGCGTGGGAGGGGCCATCGCGGGGCCCCAGCATTTT
TRBJ2-7,-,TRBV5-1,-,CASSQPGPVDEQYF,TGCGCCAGCAGCCAACCGGGACCGGTGGACGAGCAGTACTTC
TRBJ2-7,-,TRBV2,-,CASRGIVKGSSYEQYF,TGTGCCAGCAGGGGTATTGTCAAGGGTAGCTCCTACGAGCAGTACTTC
TRBJ2-7,-,TRBV27,TRBD2,CASSLWGGGGEQYF,TGTGCCAGCAGTTTATGGGGCGGGGGAGGCGAGCAGTACTTC
TRBJ2-2,-,TRBV7-8,-,CASSAPYGANTGELFF,TGTGCCAGCAGCGCCCCGTACGGGGCTAACACCGGGGAGCTGTTTTTT
TRBJ1-2,-,TRBV5-4,TRBD1,CASSLGRGDYGYTF,TGTGCCAGCAGCTTGGGCAGGGGGGACTATGGCTACACCTTC
TRBJ2-1,-,TRBV4-1,-,CASSQDLMSSYNEQFF,TGCGCCAGCAGCCAAGATCTTATGAGCTCCTACAATGAGCAGTTCTTC
TRBJ1-2,-,TRBV30,TRBD1,CAWSAALGQGIGSYTF,TGTGCCTGGAGTGCCGCATTGGGACAGGGGATTGGGAGCTACACCTTC
TRBJ2-1,-,TRBV28,-,CASSLYRGGNEQFF,TGTGCCAGCAGTTTATACAGGGGGGGTAATGAGCAGTTCTTC
TRBJ2-2,-,TRBV11-1,-,CASSFPSTGKPNTGELFF,TGTGCCAGCAGCTTCCCGTCCACCGGGAAACCGAACACCGGGGAGCTGTTTTTT
TRBJ2-7,-,TRBV6-5,-,CASSYAGQSYEQYF,TGTGCCAGCAGTTACGCGGGACAGTCCTACGAGCAGTACTTC
TRBJ1-2,-,TRBV6-1,-,CASSSLETYYGYTF,TGTGCCAGCAGCAGCTTGGAGACATACTATGGCTACACCTTC
TRBJ2-7,-,TRBV14,TRBD1,CASSQGQGAYEQYF,TGTGCCAGCAGCCAAGGACAGGGGGCCTACGAGCAGTACTTC
TRBJ2-7,-,TRBV4-1,-,CASSQIQEINYEQYF,TGCGCCAGCAGCCAAATACAGGAAATCAACTACGAGCAGTACTTC
TRBJ1-4,-,TRBV9,-,CASSASGTAEKLFF,TGTGCCAGCAGCGCATCCGGGACGGCTGAAAAACTGTTTTTT
TRBJ1-1,-,TRBV29-1,TRBD1,CSVDGGVPGGMLF,TGCAGCGTTGATGGAGGGGTTCCAGGGGGGATGCTCTTT
TRBJ1-1,-,TRBV5-1,-,CASSPDTGTGAEAFF,TGCGCCAGCAGCCCAGACACAGGGACGGGCGCTGAAGCTTTCTTT
TRBJ2-5,-,TRBV28,-,CASSSSSDAQETQYF,TGTGCCAGCAGTTCCTCCTCCGACGCGCAAGAGACCCAGTACTTC
TRBJ2-2,-,TRBV19,-,CASSIGGPTGELFF,TGTGCCAGTAGTATCGGGGGCCCGACCGGGGAGCTGTTTTTT
TRBJ2-5,-,TRBV19,-,CASSIDGGSWETQYF,TGTGCCAGTAGTATAGACGGAGGGAGTTGGGAGACCCAGTACTTC
TRBJ1-4,-,TRBV6-4,-,CASSQQRANEKLFF,TGTGCCAGCAGTCAACAACGTGCTAATGAAAAACTGTTTTTT
TRBJ1-5,few,TRBV7-8,-,CASSPWTLQTNQPQHF,TGTGCCAGCAGCCCCTGGACACTGCAGACTAATCAGCCCCAGCATTTT
TRBJ2-1,-,TRBV4-3,-,CASSQDGVGGGDEQFF,TGCGCCAGCAGCCAAGACGGTGTGGGGGGTGGGGATGAGCAGTTCTTC
TRBJ1-1,-,TRBV7-3,-,CASSLDRNTEAFF,TGTGCCAGCAGCTTAGACCGGAACACTGAAGCTTTCTTT
TRBJ2-1,-,TRBV27,TRBD1,CASSFGTGGNNEQFF,TGTGCCAGCAGTTTCGGGACAGGCGGCAACAATGAGCAGTTCTTC
TRBJ1-5,once,TRBV4-1,TRBD1,CASSQIQGDNQPQHF,TGCGCCAGCAGCCAAATACAGGGGGACAATCAGCCCCAGCATTTT
TRBJ2-7,few,TRBV28,-,CASSFGQGPYEQYF,TGTGCCAGCAGTTTTGGGCAGGGCCCCTACGAGCAGTACTTC
TRBJ1-1,-,TRBV5-1,-,CASAGGPSGTEAFF,TGCGCCAGCGCGGGGGGACCAAGCGGGACTGAAGCTTTCTTT
TRBJ2-3,-,TRBV6-1,TRBD1,CAAHARDSSTDTQYF,TGTGCCGCACACGCCAGGGACAGTAGTACAGATACGCAGTATTTT